This T cell receptor (beta chain) was found in a study of PD-1 blockade in classical Hodgkin lymphoma. The germline CDR1 and CDR2 sequences are WSHSY and SAAADI. Trimming pared 9 bases from V and 2 bases from J, leaving 7 bases between. The CDR3 runs to 11 residues. TCRdb's copy holds only in-frame clones and misses some; the assay was immunoSEQ multiplex PCR. The sample holds some 17,000 clones, approximately 90% seen once. Time point denoted: newly diagnosed, previously untreated cHL patient sample. Sequencing was carried out using peripheral blood mononuclear cells (PBMCs). This TCR came from a human donor with classical Hodgkin lymphoma. V usage is TRBV10-2 and J usage is TRBJ1-1, with D possibly being TRBD1 (5 bases). The CDR3 DNA is TGCGCCAGTACAGGTAACACTGAAGCTTTCTTT. Translated, it gives CASTGNTEAFF.